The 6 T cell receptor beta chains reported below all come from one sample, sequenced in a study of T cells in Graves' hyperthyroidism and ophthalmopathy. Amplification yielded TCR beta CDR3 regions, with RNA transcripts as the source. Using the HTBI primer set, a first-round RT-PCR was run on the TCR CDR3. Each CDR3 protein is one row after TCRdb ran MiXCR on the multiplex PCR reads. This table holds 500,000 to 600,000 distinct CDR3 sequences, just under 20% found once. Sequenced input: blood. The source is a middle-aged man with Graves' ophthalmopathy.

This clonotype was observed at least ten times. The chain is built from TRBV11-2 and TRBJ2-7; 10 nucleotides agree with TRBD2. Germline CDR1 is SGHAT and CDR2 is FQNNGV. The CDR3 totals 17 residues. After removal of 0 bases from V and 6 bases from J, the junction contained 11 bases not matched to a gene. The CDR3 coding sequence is TGTGCCAGCAGCTTAGAGGGACTAGCGCCCGGGGGTTGCGAGCAGTACTTC. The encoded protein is CASSLEGLAPGGCEQYF.

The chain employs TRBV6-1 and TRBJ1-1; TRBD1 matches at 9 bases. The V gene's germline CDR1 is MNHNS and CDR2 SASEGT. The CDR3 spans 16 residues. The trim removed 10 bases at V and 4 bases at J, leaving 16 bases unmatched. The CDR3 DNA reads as TGTGCCACCCGTCCGGGACAGGGTACCCTGGGCACTGAAGCTTTCTTT. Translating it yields CATRPGQGTLGTEAFF.

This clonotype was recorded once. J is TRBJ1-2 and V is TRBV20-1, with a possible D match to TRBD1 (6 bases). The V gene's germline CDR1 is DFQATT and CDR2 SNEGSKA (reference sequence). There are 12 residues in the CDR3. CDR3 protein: CRDRQVSYGYTF. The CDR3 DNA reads TGCAGGGACAGACAGGTAAGCTATGGCTACACCTTC.

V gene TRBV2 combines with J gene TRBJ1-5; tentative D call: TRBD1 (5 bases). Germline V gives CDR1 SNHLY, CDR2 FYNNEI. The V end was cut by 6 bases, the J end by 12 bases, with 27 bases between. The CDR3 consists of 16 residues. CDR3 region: CASRPPSGVPHQGQHF. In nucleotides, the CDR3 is TGTGCCAGCAGACCCCCCAGCGGCGTCCCGCATCAGGGCCAGCATTTT.

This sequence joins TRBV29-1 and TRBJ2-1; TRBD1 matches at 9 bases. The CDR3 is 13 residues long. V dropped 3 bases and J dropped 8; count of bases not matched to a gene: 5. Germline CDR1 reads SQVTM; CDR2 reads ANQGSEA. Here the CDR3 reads CSVELDRGYEQFF. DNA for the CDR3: TGCAGCGTTGAGTTGGACAGGGGATATGAGCAGTTCTTC.

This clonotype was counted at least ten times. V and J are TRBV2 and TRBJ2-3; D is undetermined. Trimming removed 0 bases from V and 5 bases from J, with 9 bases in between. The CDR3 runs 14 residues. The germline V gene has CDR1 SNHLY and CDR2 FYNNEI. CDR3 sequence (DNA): TGTGCCAGCAGTGAAGCAGGACGGTTAGATACGCAGTATTTT. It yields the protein CASSEAGRLDTQYF.